The TCR beta chain described here comes from a study of T cells after posttransplantation cyclophosphamide (dated by TCRdb to the mid-2010s). Study-level background: Using TRB sequencing, the study followed how the T cell repertoire rebuilt after myeloablative bone marrow transplantation with posttransplantation cyclophosphamide given as GVHD prophylaxis. Antigen receptor sequencing was done on samples from around 32 PTCy-treated patients and from 15 to 20 related bone marrow donors of those patients. TRB sequencing was performed on blood from all 35 or so PTCy patients with 1-year posttransplant specimens. TRB sequencing was also done on up to about 3 additional blood samples from 2 to 5.2 years after transplant in 3 patients, and on pretransplant blood from a handful of patients. TRA and TRB clonality were tightly correlated in about ten samples, so subsequent TCR analyses focused on TRB only. Public TRB sequences were searched against a database of over 3,600 sequences associated with responses to pathogens, tumor antigens, self-antigens and alloantigens.

Genomic DNA was the input for TRB sequencing, which was run either with the immunoSEQ assay at survey resolution or with the hsTCRB kit. As for the authors' bioinformatics: The immunoSEQ software was used for initial read processing, and the LymphoSeq R package was used for repertoire analyses. Clonality was computed as 1 minus normalized Shannon entropy; Gini coefficient was also calculated for each TRB dataset. To infer phenotypes in unsorted samples, TRB sequences from sorted subsets of the recipient or donor were mapped onto the unsorted samples of the same recipient. This is the immuneACCESS table as TCRdb keeps it, with only in-frame sequences that have V and J called. A part of the clones is gone; compared with another copy, unresolved V genes explain less than half, and the rest is unexplained. Clone size and V and J calls were adopted from that table, with D and trimming inferred from the DNA. This sample is represented by about 52,000 clones; roughly 84% of them were singletons. Approximately 2.8% of the sample goes to the ten largest clones.

After removal of 8 bases from V and 5 bases from J, the junction retains 15 bases not matched to a gene. As encoded in the germline V gene, CDR1 is MNHEY while CDR2 is SVGAGI. The CDR3, cysteine through phenylalanine, is 15 amino acids long. Only the CDR3 DNA stays, 45 bases, in frame from base 1. With regard to this clone: No cognate antigen has been identified for it. Qualities for individual bases were not recorded, and no much larger clone is one base off.

General study outcomes and caveats: At 1-2 months, donor-recipient similarity was low but rose over the first year, and the later blood repertoires were often dominated by donor CD8+ memory clones. The TRB repertoires of T cells infiltrating skin or GI tract showed only limited overlap with the TRB repertoires of T cells in blood. Across 45 to 50 patients, TRB clonality was highly associated with recipient CMV seropositivity and CMV reactivation, and PTCy diversity was similar to diversity in CNI/methotrexate controls.

PTCy-treated patients were drawn from a prospective multi-institutional clinical trial. Peripheral blood and bone marrow mononuclear cells were isolated by Ficoll-Hypaque density centrifugation and cryopreserved. The sample consisted of PBMCs. This TCR was sampled from a young man with a blood cancer, CMV-positive, and with a related stem cell donor. Recombination joined TRBV6-5 with TRBJ2-7, with TRBD2 matching 7 junction bases. The DNA is TGTGCCAGCCGCCCAAGCGCGGGAGCGGGCAACGAGCAGTACTTC. This is translated as CASRPSAGAGNEQYF.